This TCR beta chain was profiled in a study of blood T cell repertoires in COVID-19. The overall study: Italy, Spain and the United States were the sources of the convalescent and acute COVID-19 samples.

Authors' data handling: Cell counts per sample came from amplifying reference gene primers. Some clones are missing from TCRdb's copy, which holds only in-frame ones; the method was immunoSEQ multiplex PCR. From that table come the V and J calls and clone size; the DNA was used to work out D and trimming. Of 35,000 to 40,000 clones in the sample, 90% were seen once. Germline CDR1 DFQATT, CDR2 SNEGSKA (reference sequence). This CDR3 is built from 12 residues. Losses at the gene ends were 3 bases for V and 7 bases for J; bases not matched to a gene: 3. Sequenced: peripheral blood. The rearrangement links TRBV20-1 to TRBJ1-2, with 9 bases aligning to TRBD1. The sequence was obtained from a man in his 60s with active or convalescent COVID-19. The CDR3, as DNA: TGCAGTGCTAGTTTGACAGGGGGTGGCTACACCTTC. Translating gives CSASLTGGGYTF.